One T cell receptor (beta chain) is described in this entry. Its antigen is currently unknown. This entry is derived from a study of CD8+CD57+ T cells in acquired aplastic anemia. Study-level results: No significant difference in CD8+ Simpson's diversity was found between patients and controls.

Genomic DNA, the template, was used for profiling of the TCR beta VDJ and CDR3. TCRdb recomputed calls from the reads with MiXCR, one row per CDR3 protein. This sample has about 220,000 distinct CDR3 sequences, with about a third found just once. The CDR3 consists of 11 residues. The J segment lost 13 bases and the V segment lost 4 bases, leaving 3 bases of the junction unmatched. From germline, CDR1 is MNHNS and CDR2 SASEGT. The TCR sequence derives from a human donor in good health, serving as a control. The genes are TRBV6-1 and TRBJ2-1; 8 nucleotides agree with TRBD1. Material for sequencing was sorted CD4+, CD8+, or CD8+CD57+ T cells (not recorded which) from PBMCs. Written as DNA, the CDR3 is TGTGCCAGCAGTGGGACAGGGCTCCAGTTCTTC. Residues: CASSGTGLQFF.